There are a few counts of the clone carrying this TCR beta chain. Its antigen is still unknown. The data were taken from a study of cytomegalovirus exposure and HLA in healthy donors. At the level of the study: Earlier sequencing of 150 million to 200 million T cells yielded 120 million or so unique TCR beta sequences.

With 60 Vbeta and 13 Jbeta primers, the PCR was carried out. Methods used by the authors: About 83 million unique TCR beta chains, some 9.9 million shared, were counted in a later analysis. Repertoires were generated with immunoSEQ multiplex PCR, while TCRdb's copy carries only in-frame clones and drops some. V, J and clone size reflect that table, while D and trimming were determined from the DNA. This table has about 110,000 clones, 65% to 80% appearing once. CDR1 is LNHDA and CDR2 is SQIVND in the germline V gene (reference sequence). This CDR3 is built from 15 residues. Trimming pared 5 bases from V and 2 bases from J, leaving 15 bases between. Findings of the study overall: The CMV antigen specificity of a few CMV-associated chains was confirmed through in vitro analysis. TCR beta sequences reportedly predicted most subjects' HLA-A and HLA-B alleles accurately.

V gene TRBV19 combines with J gene TRBJ2-5, with D possibly TRBD1 on 5 matching bases. This sequence was found in a female donor in good health and CMV-seropositive. Sequenced sample: PBMCs. The CDR3 spells CASSSPRTPQETQYF. As DNA, the CDR3 is TGTGCCAGTAGTTCACCCAGGACACCGCAAGAGACCCAGTACTTC.